Here is one T cell receptor beta chain with its context. The data are from a study of blood T cell repertoires in COVID-19. At the level of the study: Nucleic acid was either cDNA or gDNA, and it came from T cells, B-cell-depleted T cells, or PBMCs.

TCRdb's copy holds only in-frame clones and misses some; the assay was immunoSEQ multiplex PCR. The data show roughly 170,000 clones, with around 83% seen just once and 5.4% held by the top ten. The specimen was peripheral blood. The source of this sequence is a woman in her fifties or sixties with COVID-19, enrolled during active disease.

In DNA form, the CDR3 reads TGTGCCAGCAGTGACATGTGGCAGGATACGCAGTATTTT. This gives the protein CASSDMWQDTQYF. The rearrangement links TRBV6-6 to TRBJ2-3; no reliable D call. V was trimmed by 5 bases and J by 6 bases, leaving 12 bases between them. This CDR3 is 13 amino acids long. Germline V gene lookup returns CDR1 MNHNY and CDR2 SVGAGI (reference sequence).